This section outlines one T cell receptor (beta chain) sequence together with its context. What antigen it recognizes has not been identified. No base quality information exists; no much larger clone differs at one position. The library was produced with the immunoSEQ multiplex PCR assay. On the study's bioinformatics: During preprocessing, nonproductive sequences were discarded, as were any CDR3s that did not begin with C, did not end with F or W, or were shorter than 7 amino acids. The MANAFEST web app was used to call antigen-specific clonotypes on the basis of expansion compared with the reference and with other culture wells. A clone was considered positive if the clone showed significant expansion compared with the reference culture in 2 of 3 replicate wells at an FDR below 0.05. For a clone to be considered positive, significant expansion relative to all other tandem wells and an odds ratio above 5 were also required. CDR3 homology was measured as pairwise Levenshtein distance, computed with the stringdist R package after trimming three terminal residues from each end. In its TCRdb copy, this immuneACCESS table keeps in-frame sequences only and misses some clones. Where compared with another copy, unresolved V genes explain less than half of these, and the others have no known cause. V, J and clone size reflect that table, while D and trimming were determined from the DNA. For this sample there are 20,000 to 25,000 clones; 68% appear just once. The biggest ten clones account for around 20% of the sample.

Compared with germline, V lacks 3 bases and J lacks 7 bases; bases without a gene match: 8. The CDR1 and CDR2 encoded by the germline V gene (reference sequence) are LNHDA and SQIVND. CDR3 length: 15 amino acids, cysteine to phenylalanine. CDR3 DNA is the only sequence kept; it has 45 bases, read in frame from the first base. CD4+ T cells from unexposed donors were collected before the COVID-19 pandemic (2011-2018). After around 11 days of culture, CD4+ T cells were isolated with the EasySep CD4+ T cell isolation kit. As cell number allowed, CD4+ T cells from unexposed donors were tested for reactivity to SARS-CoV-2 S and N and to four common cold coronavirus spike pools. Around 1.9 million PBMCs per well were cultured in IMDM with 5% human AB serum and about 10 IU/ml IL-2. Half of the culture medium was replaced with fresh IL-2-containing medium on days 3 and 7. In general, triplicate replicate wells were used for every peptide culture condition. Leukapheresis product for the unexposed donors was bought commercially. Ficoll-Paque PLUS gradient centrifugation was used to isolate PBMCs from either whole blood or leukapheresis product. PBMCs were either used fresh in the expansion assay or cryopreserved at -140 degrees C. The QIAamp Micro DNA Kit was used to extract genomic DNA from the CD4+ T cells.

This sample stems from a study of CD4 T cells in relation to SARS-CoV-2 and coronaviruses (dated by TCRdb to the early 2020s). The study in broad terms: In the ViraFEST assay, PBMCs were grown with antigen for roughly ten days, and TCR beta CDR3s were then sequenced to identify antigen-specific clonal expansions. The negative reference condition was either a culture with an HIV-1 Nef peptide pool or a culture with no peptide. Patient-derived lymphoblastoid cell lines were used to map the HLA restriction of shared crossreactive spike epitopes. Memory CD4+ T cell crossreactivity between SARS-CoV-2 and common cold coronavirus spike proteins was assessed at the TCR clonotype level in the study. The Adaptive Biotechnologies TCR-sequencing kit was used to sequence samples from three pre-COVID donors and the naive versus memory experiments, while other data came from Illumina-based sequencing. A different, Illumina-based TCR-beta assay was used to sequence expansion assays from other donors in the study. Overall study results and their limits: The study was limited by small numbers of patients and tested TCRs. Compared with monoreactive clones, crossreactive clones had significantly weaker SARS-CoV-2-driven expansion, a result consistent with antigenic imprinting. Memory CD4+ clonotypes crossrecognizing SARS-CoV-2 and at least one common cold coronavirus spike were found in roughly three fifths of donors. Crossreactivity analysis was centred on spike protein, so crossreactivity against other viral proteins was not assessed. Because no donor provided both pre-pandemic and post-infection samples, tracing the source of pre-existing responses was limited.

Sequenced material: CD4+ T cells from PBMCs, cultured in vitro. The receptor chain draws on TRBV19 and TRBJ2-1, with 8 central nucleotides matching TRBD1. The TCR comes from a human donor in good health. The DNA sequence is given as TGTGCCAGTAGTATTCGACAGGGGATGGGGAATGAGCAGTTCTTC. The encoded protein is CASSIRQGMGNEQFF.